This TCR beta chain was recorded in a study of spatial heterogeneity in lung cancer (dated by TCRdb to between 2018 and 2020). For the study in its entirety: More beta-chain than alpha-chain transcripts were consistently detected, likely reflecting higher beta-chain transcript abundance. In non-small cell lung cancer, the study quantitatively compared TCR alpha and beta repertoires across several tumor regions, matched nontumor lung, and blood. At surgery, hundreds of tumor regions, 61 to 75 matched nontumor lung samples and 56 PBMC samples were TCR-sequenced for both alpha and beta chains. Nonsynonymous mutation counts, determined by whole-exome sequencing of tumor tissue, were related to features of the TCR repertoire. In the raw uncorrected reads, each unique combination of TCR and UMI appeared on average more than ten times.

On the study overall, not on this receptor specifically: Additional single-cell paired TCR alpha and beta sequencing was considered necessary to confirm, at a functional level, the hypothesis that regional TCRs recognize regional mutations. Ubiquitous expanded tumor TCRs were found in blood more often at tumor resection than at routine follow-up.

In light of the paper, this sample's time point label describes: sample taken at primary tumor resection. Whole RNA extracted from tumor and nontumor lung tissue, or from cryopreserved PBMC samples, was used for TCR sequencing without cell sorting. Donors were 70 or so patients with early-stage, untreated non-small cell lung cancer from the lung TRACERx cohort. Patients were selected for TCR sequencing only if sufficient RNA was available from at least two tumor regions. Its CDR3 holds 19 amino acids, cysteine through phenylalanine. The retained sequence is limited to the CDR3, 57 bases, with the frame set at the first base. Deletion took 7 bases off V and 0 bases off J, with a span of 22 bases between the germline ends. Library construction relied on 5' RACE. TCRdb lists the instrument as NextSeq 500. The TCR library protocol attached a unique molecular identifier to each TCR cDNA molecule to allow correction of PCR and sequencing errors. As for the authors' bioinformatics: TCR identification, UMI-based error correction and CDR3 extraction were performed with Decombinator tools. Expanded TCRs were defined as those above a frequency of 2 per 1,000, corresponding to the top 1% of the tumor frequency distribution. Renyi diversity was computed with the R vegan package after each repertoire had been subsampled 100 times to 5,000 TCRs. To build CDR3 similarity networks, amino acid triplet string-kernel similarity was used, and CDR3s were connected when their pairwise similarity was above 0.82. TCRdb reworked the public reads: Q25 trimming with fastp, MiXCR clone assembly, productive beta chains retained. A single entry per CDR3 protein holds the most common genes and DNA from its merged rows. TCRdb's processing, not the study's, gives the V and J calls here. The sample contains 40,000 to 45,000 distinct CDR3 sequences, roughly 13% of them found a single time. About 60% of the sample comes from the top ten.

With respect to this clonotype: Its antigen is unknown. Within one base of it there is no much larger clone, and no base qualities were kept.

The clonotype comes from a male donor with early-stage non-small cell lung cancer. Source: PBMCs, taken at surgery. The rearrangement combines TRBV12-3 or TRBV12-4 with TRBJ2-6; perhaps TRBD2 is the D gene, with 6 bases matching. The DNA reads TGTGCCAGCACCAACCCATGGGCGGAGGGGCTCTCTGGGGCCAACGTCCTGACTTTC. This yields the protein CASTNPWAEGLSGANVLTF.